Sequencing of this TCR beta chain was carried out in a study of neurological immune-mediated disorders. Turning to the study itself: Multiple sclerosis patients numbered 34, of whom about 31 were relapsing-remitting and 3 secondary progressive. Notes on the study in general: TCR clonal expansion peaked in HTLV-1-associated myelopathy patients and was lowest in multiple sclerosis patients.

This clonotype was picked up many times. Antigen specificity is unknown. The making of cDNA relied on 5'RACE with 10-nucleotide random UMIs. TCRdb recomputed calls from the 5' RACE reads with MiXCR, one row per CDR3 protein. The repertoire holds about 46,000 distinct CDR3 sequences, about 2% seen once, with around 2.2% in the top ten. Germline values: CDR1 SGHRS, CDR2 YFSETQ. CDR3 length: 16 residues. V gave up 4 bases and J gave up 0 bases, with 13 bases separating them. Sequenced sample: PBMCs. The sequence came from a middle-aged woman with multiple sclerosis. The chain couples TRBV5-1 to TRBJ2-2; D is uncertain. This CDR3 reads CASSIEDAANTGELFF. CDR3 DNA: TGCGCCAGCAGCATAGAAGACGCTGCGAACACCGGGGAGCTGTTTTTT.